The 17 T cell receptor beta chains presented below share a single source sample, sequenced in a study of CD8+ T cells in alopecia areata. Specified treatment: oral pan-JAK inhibitor, 5-10 mg twice daily. Following RNA extraction, reverse transcription yielded cDNA that acted as the sequencing template. The method was immunoSEQ multiplex PCR; TCRdb's version includes in-frame clones alone and lacks a portion of them. The sample lists over 85,000 clones, 60% to 75% occurring once. Material: CD8+ T cells sorted from blood, obtained at week 4, from a patient treated with tofacitinib. The receptor source for this set is a human donor with alopecia areata.

The chain carries TRBV2 and TRBJ2-2; possible D gene TRBD1, 6 bases. Germline V gene sequence: CDR1 SNHLY, CDR2 FYNNEI. V was trimmed by 4 bases and J by 9 bases, leaving 18 bases between them. The CDR3 covers 15 residues. In DNA, the CDR3 is TGTGCCAGCAGTGCTGAGCCCAAAGGGGGTTGGGAGCTGTTTTTT. Amino acids: CASSAEPKGGWELFF. The full variable domain, with the rest looked up from reference TRBV2 and TRBJ2-2, is EPEVTQTPSHQVTQMGQEVILRCVPISNHLYFYWYRQILGQKVEFLVSFYNNEISEKSEIFDDQFSVERPDGSNFTLKIRSTKLEDSAMYFCASSAEPKGGWELFFGEGSRLTVL.

The chain employs TRBV29-1 and TRBJ1-2; 10 bases are shared with TRBD1. The trim removed 6 bases at V and 8 bases at J, leaving 6 bases unmatched. Germline CDR1 reads SQVTM; CDR2 reads ANQGSEA. The CDR3 covers 12 residues. In nucleotides, the CDR3 is TGCAGCGTAGACGGACAGGGGGAAGGCTACACCTTC. The encoded protein is CSVDGQGEGYTF.

The chain is built from TRBV7-2 and TRBJ2-7; TRBD2 matches at 7 bases. CDR1 is SGHTA, CDR2 FQGNSA, per germline. The CDR3 spans 16 residues. J gave up 3 bases and V 3 bases, and 11 bases lay outside the gene matches. The CDR3 DNA follows: TGTGCCAGCAGCTTGGCGGGGGTTAGCGGAGGCTACGAGCAGTACTTC. Its translation: CASSLAGVSGGYEQYF.

The rearrangement links TRBV29-1 to TRBJ1-1; D unresolved. The CDR3 runs 15 residues. Germline-derived CDR1 and CDR2 are SQVTM and ANQGSEA. Trimming left V 4 bases short and J 1 base short, with 16 bases between. CDR3 sequence (DNA): TGCAGCGTTGCCCCAGGTATCGAATGGAACACTGAAGCTTTCTTT. Its protein is CSVAPGIEWNTEAFF. Using reference TRBV29-1 and TRBJ1-1 for the parts outside the CDR3, the full variable domain is SAVISQKPSRDICQRGTSLTIQCQVDSQVTMMFWYRQQPGQSLTLIATANQGSEATYESGFVIDKFPISRPNLTFSTLTVSNMSPEDSSIYLCSVAPGIEWNTEAFFGQGTRLTVV.

In this sample, this clone turned up a few times. This chain joins TRBV6-4 and TRBJ2-3; possible D gene TRBD1, 5 bases. There are 16 residues in the CDR3. The ends were cut back, 2 bases at V and 0 bases at J, with 12 bases in the middle. The germline V gene has CDR1 MRHNA and CDR2 SNTAGT. CDR3 in amino acids: CASSDSGARSTDTQYF. In DNA form, the CDR3 reads TGTGCCAGCAGTGACAGTGGGGCTAGGAGCACAGATACGCAGTATTTT.

This clone showed up just a few times. V and J are TRBV30 and TRBJ2-5; 7 bases match TRBD2. The junction had 5 bases not matched to a gene; V was cut back by 2 bases and J by 5 bases. The CDR3 loop spans 13 amino acids. CDR1 is GTSNPN and CDR2 is SVGIG in the germline V gene (reference sequence). The CDR3 coding sequence is TGTGCCTGGAGTCGCGGGAGTGGTGAGACCCAGTACTTC. Its translation is CAWSRGSGETQYF.

This CDR3 is CASSEGPLAASDTQYF. CDR3 nucleotide sequence: TGTGCCAGCAGTGAAGGCCCCCTAGCGGCTTCAGATACGCAGTATTTT. The chain carries TRBV2 and TRBJ2-3; 7 nucleotides align to TRBD2. Germline trimming cut 1 base from V and 4 bases from J; bases unmatched to any gene: 8. Germline CDR1 SNHLY, CDR2 FYNNEI. The CDR3 loop spans 16 amino acids.

This clone came up a few times. The V gene is TRBV5-1, the J gene TRBJ1-1; the match to TRBD1 covers 9 bases. CDR3 length: 18 amino acids. The V gene's germline CDR1 is SGHRS and CDR2 YFSETQ. After removal of 3 bases from V and 0 bases from J, the junction contained 12 bases not matched to a gene. The CDR3 DNA reads as TGCGCCAGCAGCTCCCCTGGAGGGACAGGGACCATGAACACTGAAGCTTTCTTT. Amino acid sequence: CASSSPGGTGTMNTEAFF.

J is TRBJ1-2 and V is TRBV7-8; D perhaps matches TRBD1 (5 bases). The germline gives CDR1 SGHVS, CDR2 FQNEAQ. Trimming stripped 2 bases from V and 4 bases from J, with 23 bases between. The CDR3 length is 18 residues. CDR3 in amino acids: CASSLLGVQGSNTYGYTF. CDR3 coding DNA: TGTGCCAGCAGCTTACTTGGTGTCCAGGGAAGTAATACCTATGGCTACACCTTC.

This clone appeared a single time. The rearrangement joins TRBV7-6 to TRBJ2-1, with D maybe TRBD2 (6 bases). Trimming removed 1 base from V and 8 bases from J, with 15 bases in between. The CDR3 is made up of 15 amino acids. Looked up from germline, CDR1 is SGHVS and CDR2 is FNYEAQ. The CDR3 spells CASSLGWTTEDEQFF. In nucleotides, the CDR3 is TGTGCCAGCAGCTTAGGTTGGACTACAGAGGATGAGCAGTTCTTC.

The chain carries TRBV13 and TRBJ2-7; perhaps TRBD2 as D (7 bases). Trimming left V 1 base short and J 4 bases short, with 14 bases between. Germline V CDR1 and CDR2: PRHDT, FYEKMQ (reference sequence). The CDR3 totals 15 residues. The CDR3, as DNA: TGTGCCAGCAGCTTAGAGGGGGAGGGCCTATACGAGCAGTACTTC. Translated, it gives CASSLEGEGLYEQYF.

The chain joins TRBV30 to TRBJ2-1, with a possible D match to TRBD2 (6 bases). V lost 4 bases and J lost 0, with 16 bases in between. CDR1 is GTSNPN and CDR2 is SVGIG in the germline V gene (reference sequence). This CDR3 spans 16 amino acids. CDR3 amino acids: CAWTGLPQSSYNEQFF. The CDR3 nucleotides are TGTGCCTGGACCGGACTACCCCAGAGCTCCTACAATGAGCAGTTCTTC.

This clone was observed a handful of times. The chain joins TRBV14 to TRBJ2-1, with 7 positions matching TRBD2. The CDR3 totals 14 residues. The J segment lost 14 bases and the V segment lost 4 bases, leaving 14 bases of the junction unmatched. Germline V CDR1 and CDR2: SGHDN, FVKESK. The CDR3 reads CASSPDDRTRQKFF. The CDR3 coding sequence is TGTGCCAGCAGCCCTGACGATCGGACTAGGCAAAAGTTCTTC.

CDR3 protein: CASSARDRLGYEQYF. CDR3 nucleotide sequence: TGTGCCAGCAGTGCTCGGGACAGGTTAGGTTACGAGCAGTACTTC. The V and J genes are TRBV9 and TRBJ2-7; 8 bases align to TRBD1. The V gene's germline CDR1 is SGDLS and CDR2 YYNGEE. The CDR3 sequence is 15 residues long. V shed 5 bases, J shed 4 bases, and the junction held 11 bases outside the gene matches.

The chain joins TRBV7-9 to TRBJ2-5; 7 bases are a match to TRBD2. CDR3 length: 17 residues. Germline V gives CDR1 SEHNR, CDR2 FQNEAQ (reference sequence). The V segment lost 5 bases and the J segment 4 bases; nucleotides outside the gene matches: 16. The CDR3 sequence: CASSPSLLAPGLETQYF. In DNA, the CDR3 is TGTGCCAGCAGCCCCAGCCTACTAGCGCCGGGGTTAGAGACCCAGTACTTC.

This rearrangement joins TRBV15 to TRBJ1-1, with 8 bases identical to TRBD1. The V gene end was trimmed by 7 bases and the J gene end by 1 base; junction bases not matched to a gene: 2. Germline CDR1 reads LNHNV; CDR2 reads YYDKDF (reference sequence). The length of the CDR3 is 13 residues. CDR3 in amino acids: CATTGTGNTEAFF. The CDR3 DNA is TGTGCCACCACCGGGACAGGGAACACTGAAGCTTTCTTT. The full variable domain, its missing parts supplied by reference TRBV15 and TRBJ1-1, is DAMVIQNPRYQVTQFGKPVTLSCSQTLNHNVMYWYQQKSSQAPKLLFHYYDKDFNNEADTPDNFQSRRPNTSFCFLDIRSPGLGDTAMYLCATTGTGNTEAFFGQGTRLTVV.

This rearrangement joins TRBV30 to TRBJ1-1; possibly TRBD1 for D (6 bases). The germline V gene has CDR1 GTSNPN and CDR2 SVGIG (reference sequence). Trimming left V 5 bases short and J 1 base short, with 17 bases between. The length of the CDR3 is 15 residues. For the CDR3, the DNA is TGTGCCTGGGCAACCGAGGGGGGACCGAACACTGAAGCTTTCTTT. Amino acid sequence: CAWATEGGPNTEAFF.